The clone carrying this T cell receptor (beta chain) was seen a handful of times. The data were taken from a study of cytomegalovirus exposure and HLA in healthy donors. PCR involved 60 Vbeta and 13 Jbeta primers. The method was immunoSEQ multiplex PCR; TCRdb's version includes in-frame clones alone and lacks a portion of them. The sample yields about 220,000 clones, approximately 82% seen once. Trimming took 10 bases from V and 4 from J, leaving 21 bases between them. The CDR3 covers 15 residues. Per the germline V gene, CDR1 is SNHLY and CDR2 is FYNNEI. This sequence joins TRBV2 and TRBJ2-3; tentatively, D is TRBD2 (6 bases). The clonotype originates from a man between 18 and 29 years old in good health and CMV-seronegative. The sample was PBMCs. CDR3 DNA sequence: TGTGCCACCCTCCGGAGCGGGTTCAGGGCAGATACGCAGTATTTT. Protein: CATLRSGFRADTQYF. The full variable domain, with the rest looked up from reference TRBV2 and TRBJ2-3, is EPEVTQTPSHQVTQMGQEVILRCVPISNHLYFYWYRQILGQKVEFLVSFYNNEISEKSEIFDDQFSVERPDGSNFTLKIRSTKLEDSAMYFCATLRSGFRADTQYFGPGTRLTVL.